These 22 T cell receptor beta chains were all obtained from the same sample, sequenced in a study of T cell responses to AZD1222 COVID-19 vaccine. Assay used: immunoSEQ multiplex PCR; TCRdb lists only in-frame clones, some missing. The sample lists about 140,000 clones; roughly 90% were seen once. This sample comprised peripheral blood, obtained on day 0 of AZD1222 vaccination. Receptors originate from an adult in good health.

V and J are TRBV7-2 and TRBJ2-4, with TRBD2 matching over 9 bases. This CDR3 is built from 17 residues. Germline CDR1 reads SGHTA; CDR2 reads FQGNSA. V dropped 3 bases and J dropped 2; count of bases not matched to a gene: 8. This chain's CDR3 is CASSLGRLAVTKNIQYF. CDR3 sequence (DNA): TGTGCCAGCAGCTTGGGTCGACTAGCGGTGACCAAAAACATTCAGTACTTC.

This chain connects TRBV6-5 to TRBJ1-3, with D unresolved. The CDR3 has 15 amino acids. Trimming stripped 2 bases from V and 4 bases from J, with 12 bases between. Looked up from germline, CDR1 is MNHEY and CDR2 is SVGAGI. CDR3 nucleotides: TGTGCCAGCAGTTACCGAGGAGGAGCCGGAAACACCATATATTTT. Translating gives CASSYRGGAGNTIYF.

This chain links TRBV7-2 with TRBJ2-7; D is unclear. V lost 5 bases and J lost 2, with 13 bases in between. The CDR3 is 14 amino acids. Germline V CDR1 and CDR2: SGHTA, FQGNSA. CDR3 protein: CASSPNPTTYEQYF. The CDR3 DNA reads TGTGCCAGCAGCCCCAATCCGACCACCTACGAGCAGTACTTC.

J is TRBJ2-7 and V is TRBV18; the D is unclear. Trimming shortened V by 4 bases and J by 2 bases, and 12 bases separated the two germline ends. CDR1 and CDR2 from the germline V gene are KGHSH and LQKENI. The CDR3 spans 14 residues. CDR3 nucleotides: TGTGCCAGCTCACGGGCAGGATCTACCTACGAGCAGTACTTC. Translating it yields CASSRAGSTYEQYF.

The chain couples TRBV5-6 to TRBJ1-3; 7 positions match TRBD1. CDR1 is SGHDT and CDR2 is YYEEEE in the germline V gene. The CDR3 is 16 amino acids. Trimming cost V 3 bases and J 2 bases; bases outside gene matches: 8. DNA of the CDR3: TGTGCCAGCAGCTCCGGCACAGGGGTTCCTGGAAACACCATATATTTT. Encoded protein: CASSSGTGVPGNTIYF.

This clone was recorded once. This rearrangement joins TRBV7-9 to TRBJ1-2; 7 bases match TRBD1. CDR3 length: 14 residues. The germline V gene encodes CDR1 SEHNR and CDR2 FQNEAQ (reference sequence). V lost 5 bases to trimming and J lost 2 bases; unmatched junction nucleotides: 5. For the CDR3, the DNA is TGTGCCAGCAGCCCGCGGGGACAGAACTATGGCTACACCTTC. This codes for CASSPRGQNYGYTF.

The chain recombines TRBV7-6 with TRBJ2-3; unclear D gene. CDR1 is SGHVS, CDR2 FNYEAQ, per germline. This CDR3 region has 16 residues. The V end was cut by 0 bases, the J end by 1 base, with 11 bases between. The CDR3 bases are TGTGCCAGCAGCTTAGCCCCTTTTTCACGCACAGATACGCAGTATTTT. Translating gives CASSLAPFSRTDTQYF.

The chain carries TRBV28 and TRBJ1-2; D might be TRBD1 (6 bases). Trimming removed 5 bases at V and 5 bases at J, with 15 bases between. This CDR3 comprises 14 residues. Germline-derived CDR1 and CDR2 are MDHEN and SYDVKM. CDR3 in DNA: TGTGCCAGCAGTCCCCCCGGGCAGGGGTATGGCTACACCTTC. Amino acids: CASSPPGQGYGYTF.

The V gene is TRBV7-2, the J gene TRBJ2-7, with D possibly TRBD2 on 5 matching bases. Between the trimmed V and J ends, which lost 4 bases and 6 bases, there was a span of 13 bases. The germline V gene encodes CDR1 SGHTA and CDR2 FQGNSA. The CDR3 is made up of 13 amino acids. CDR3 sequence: CASSSDPRGEQYF. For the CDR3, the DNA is TGTGCCAGCAGCTCCGACCCTCGGGGCGAGCAGTACTTC.

CDR3 sequence reads: CAWSVRTQETQYF. CDR3 in DNA: TGTGCCTGGAGTGTAAGGACCCAAGAGACCCAGTACTTC. This chain joins TRBV30 and TRBJ2-5, with no clear D. V dropped 0 bases and J dropped 1 base, with 6 bases sitting between them. The CDR3 loop spans 13 amino acids. Per the germline V gene, CDR1 is GTSNPN and CDR2 is SVGIG (reference sequence).

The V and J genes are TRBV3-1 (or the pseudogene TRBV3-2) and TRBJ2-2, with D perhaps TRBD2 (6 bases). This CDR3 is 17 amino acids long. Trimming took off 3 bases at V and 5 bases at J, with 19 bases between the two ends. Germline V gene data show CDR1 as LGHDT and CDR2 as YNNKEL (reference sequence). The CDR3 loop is CASSHLGGSGGTGELFF. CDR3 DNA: TGTGCCAGCAGCCACCTAGGAGGCAGCGGAGGGACCGGGGAGCTGTTTTTT.

This chain's CDR3 is CASSSRTDGYTF. CDR3 DNA sequence: TGTGCCAGCAGCTCGCGGACGGATGGCTACACCTTC. The chain couples TRBV7-6 to TRBJ1-2; D uncertain. The CDR3 consists of 12 residues. V shed 4 bases and J shed 6 bases, with 9 bases lying between them. The germline CDR1 and CDR2 sequences are SGHVS and FNYEAQ. The full variable domain, completed using reference TRBV7-6 and TRBJ1-2, is GAGVSQSPRYKVTKRGQDVALRCDPISGHVSLYWYRQALGQGPEFLTYFNYEAQQDKSGLPNDRFSAERPEGSISTLTIQRTEQRDSAMYRCASSSRTDGYTFGSGTRLTVV.

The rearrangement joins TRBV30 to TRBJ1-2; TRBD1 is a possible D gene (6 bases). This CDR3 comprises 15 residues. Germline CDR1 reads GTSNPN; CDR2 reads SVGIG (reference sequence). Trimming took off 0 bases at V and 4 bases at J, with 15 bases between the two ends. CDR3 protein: CAWSVSPRGRYGYTF. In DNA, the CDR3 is TGTGCCTGGAGTGTAAGCCCCAGGGGCCGCTATGGCTACACCTTC.

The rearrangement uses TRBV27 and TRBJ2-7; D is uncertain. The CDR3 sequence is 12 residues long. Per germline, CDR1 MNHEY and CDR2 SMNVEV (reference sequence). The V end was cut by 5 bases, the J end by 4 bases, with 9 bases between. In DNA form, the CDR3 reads TGTGCCAGCAGTCCGTTGGGATACGAGCAGTACTTC. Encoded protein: CASSPLGYEQYF.

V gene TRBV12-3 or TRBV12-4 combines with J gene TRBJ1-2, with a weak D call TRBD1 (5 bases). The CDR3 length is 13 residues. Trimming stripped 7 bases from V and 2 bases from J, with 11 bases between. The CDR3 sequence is CASTVRQNYGYTF. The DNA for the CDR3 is TGTGCCAGCACGGTTCGACAGAACTATGGCTACACCTTC.

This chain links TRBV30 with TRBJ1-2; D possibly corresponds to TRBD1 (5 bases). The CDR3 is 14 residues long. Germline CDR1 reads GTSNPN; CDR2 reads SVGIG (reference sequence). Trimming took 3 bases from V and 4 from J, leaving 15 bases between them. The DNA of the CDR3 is TGTGCCTGGAGCGCCTCTTTCGGGGCCTATGGCTACACCTTC. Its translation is CAWSASFGAYGYTF.

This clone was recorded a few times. The CDR3 here is CASSPRARVSSYEQYF. CDR3 coding DNA: TGTGCCAGCTCACCACGGGCCAGGGTTAGCTCCTACGAGCAGTACTTC. This chain uses TRBV18 with TRBJ2-7; D might be TRBD1 (5 bases). Germline CDR1 reads KGHSH; CDR2 reads LQKENI. Between the trimmed V and J ends, which lost 1 base and 0 bases, there was a span of 13 bases. There are 16 residues in the CDR3.

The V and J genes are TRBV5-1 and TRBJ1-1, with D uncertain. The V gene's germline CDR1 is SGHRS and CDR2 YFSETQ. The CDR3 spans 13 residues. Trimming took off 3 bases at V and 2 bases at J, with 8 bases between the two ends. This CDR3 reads CASSSTDNTEAFF. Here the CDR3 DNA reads TGCGCCAGCAGCTCGACTGATAACACTGAAGCTTTCTTT.

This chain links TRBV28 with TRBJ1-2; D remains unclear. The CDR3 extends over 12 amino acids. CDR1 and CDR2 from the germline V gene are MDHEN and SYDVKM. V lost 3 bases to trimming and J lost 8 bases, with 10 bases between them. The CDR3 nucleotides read TGTGCCAGCAGTTTGGTTGAGGGAGGCTACACCTTC. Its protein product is CASSLVEGGYTF.

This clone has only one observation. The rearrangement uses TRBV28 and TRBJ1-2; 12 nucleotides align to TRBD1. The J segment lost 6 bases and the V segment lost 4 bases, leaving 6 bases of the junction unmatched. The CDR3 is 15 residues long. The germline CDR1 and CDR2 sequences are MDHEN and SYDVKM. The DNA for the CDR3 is TGTGCCAGCAGTTCGCCGGGACAGGGGGCTAATGGCTACACCTTC. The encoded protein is CASSSPGQGANGYTF.

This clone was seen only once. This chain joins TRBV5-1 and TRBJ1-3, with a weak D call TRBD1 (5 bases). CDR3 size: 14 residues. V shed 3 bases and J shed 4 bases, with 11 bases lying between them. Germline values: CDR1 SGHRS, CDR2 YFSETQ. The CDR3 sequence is CASSSGTSGNTIYF. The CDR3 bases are TGCGCCAGCAGCTCAGGGACCTCGGGAAACACCATATATTTT.

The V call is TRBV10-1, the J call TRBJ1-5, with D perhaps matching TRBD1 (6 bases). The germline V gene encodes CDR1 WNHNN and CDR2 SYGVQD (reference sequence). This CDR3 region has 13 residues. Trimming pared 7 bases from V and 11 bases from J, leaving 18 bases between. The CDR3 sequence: CASTHRAPGAQHF. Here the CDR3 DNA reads TGCGCCAGCACCCACAGGGCTCCGGGAGCCCAGCATTTT.